The next 15 T cell receptor beta chains were all read from a single sample in a study of blood T cell repertoires in COVID-19. Some clones are missing from TCRdb's copy, which holds only in-frame ones; the method was immunoSEQ multiplex PCR. The table lists some 210,000 clones, about 83% of them singletons. The specimen was peripheral blood. The receptor source for this set is a woman aged 70-85 years with active or convalescent COVID-19.

The V gene is TRBV6-5, the J gene TRBJ2-7; 10 nucleotides match TRBD2. V trimming: 6 bases; J trimming: 4 bases; junction bases outside the gene matches: 6. CDR1 and CDR2 from the germline V gene are MNHEY and SVGAGI. This CDR3 has 14 residues. The CDR3 region has the DNA TGTGCCAGCAGGAAGCGGGAGGGCCATTACGAGCAGTACTTC. Amino acid sequence: CASRKREGHYEQYF.

V usage is TRBV6-5 and J usage is TRBJ1-1; D may be TRBD1 (5 bases). The V gene lost 4 bases and the J gene lost 3 bases, with 12 bases spanning the gap. This CDR3 has 14 amino acids. Looked up from germline, CDR1 is MNHEY and CDR2 is SVGAGI. CDR3 residues: CASSFQPRDTEAFF. DNA for the CDR3: TGTGCCAGCAGTTTCCAACCCAGGGACACTGAAGCTTTCTTT.

A few counts support this clone. The chain is built from TRBV4-1 and TRBJ2-3; D remains ambiguous. V shed 0 bases and J shed 8 bases, with 9 bases lying between them. The CDR3 has 13 amino acids. Germline values: CDR1 MGHRA, CDR2 YSYEKL. Here the CDR3 reads CASSQDSASTQYF. DNA of the CDR3: TGCGCCAGCAGCCAAGATAGTGCGAGTACGCAGTATTTT.

The chain couples TRBV5-4 to TRBJ2-6, with a possible D match to TRBD1 (6 bases). V was cut by 6 bases and J by 0 bases, with 22 bases left in between. Per the germline V gene, CDR1 is SGHNT and CDR2 is YYREEE (reference sequence). The CDR3 contains 19 residues. The CDR3 DNA reads TGTGCCAGCACCTCCCGATCACGGACAGCGGCCTCTGGGGCCAACGTCCTGACTTTC. This gives the protein CASTSRSRTAASGANVLTF.

The gene calls are TRBV7-6 and TRBJ2-2; possibly TRBD2 for D (6 bases). There are 15 residues in the CDR3. Germline values: CDR1 SGHVS, CDR2 FNYEAQ. Trimming removed 3 bases at V and 7 bases at J, with 15 bases between. The CDR3 DNA sequence: TGTGCCAGCAGCTTTAGTGATCTAGCGTTCGGGGAGCTGTTTTTT. Translating gives CASSFSDLAFGELFF.

The V call is TRBV25-1, the J call TRBJ2-5; D may be TRBD2 (5 bases). Germline CDR1 is MGHDK and CDR2 is SYGVNS. The V and J ends lost 3 bases and 7 bases respectively, with 12 bases between them. The CDR3 runs 13 residues. The CDR3 loop reads CASSEPGVPTQYF. The CDR3 bases are TGTGCCAGCAGTGAGCCCGGGGTCCCGACCCAGTACTTC.

This clone was seen a single time. This chain joins TRBV7-8 and TRBJ1-1, with unresolved D. The V end lost 1 base, the J end lost 0 bases, and 12 bases lay between the germline ends. Germline CDR1 is SGHVS and CDR2 is FQNEAQ. This CDR3 is 16 amino acids long. CDR3 in amino acids: CASSLEAGGMNTEAFF. In DNA, the CDR3 is TGTGCCAGCAGCTTAGAAGCCGGAGGTATGAACACTGAAGCTTTCTTT.

The V gene is TRBV10-2, the J gene TRBJ2-3; TRBD2 might be the D (5 bases). CDR3 length: 17 residues. The ends were cut back, 9 bases at V and 6 bases at J, with 28 bases in the middle. CDR1 and CDR2 from the germline V gene are WSHSY and SAAADI. CDR3 DNA: TGCGCCAGTGCTCCGGGGATGAGGTCATTAAGGCTCGATACGCAGTATTTT. Amino acids: CASAPGMRSLRLDTQYF.

The chain is built from TRBV7-2 and TRBJ1-2, with 7 bases aligning to TRBD1. From germline, CDR1 is SGHTA and CDR2 FQGNSA. There are 14 residues in the CDR3. V gave up 3 bases and J gave up 0 bases; unmatched junction bases: 1. CDR3 sequence reads: CASSFQGANYGYTF. The CDR3 nucleotides are TGTGCCAGCAGCTTTCAGGGGGCTAACTATGGCTACACCTTC. The variable domain in full, completed from reference TRBV7-2 and TRBJ1-2, reads GAGVSQSPSNKVTEKGKDVELRCDPISGHTALYWYRQSLGQGLEFLIYFQGNSAPDKSGLPSDRFSAERTGGSVSTLTIQRTQQEDSAVYLCASSFQGANYGYTFGSGTRLTVV.

The CDR3 sequence: CATSVGEGPYNEQFF. In nucleotides, the CDR3 is TGTGCCACCAGTGTGGGGGAGGGCCCTTACAATGAGCAGTTCTTC. The chain combines TRBV24-1 with TRBJ2-1; TRBD2 aligns across 7 bases. Germline assignment: CDR1 KGHDR and CDR2 SFDVKD. The CDR3 has 15 amino acids. The trim removed 5 bases at V and 4 bases at J, leaving 7 bases unmatched.

This sequence joins TRBV3-1 (or the pseudogene TRBV3-2) and TRBJ2-3; 10 bases are a match to TRBD1. CDR1 is LGHDT and CDR2 is YNNKEL in the germline V gene (reference sequence). V trimming: 0 bases; J trimming: 2 bases; junction bases outside the gene matches: 23. There are 23 residues in the CDR3. The CDR3 DNA sequence: TGTGCCAGCAGCCAAGACCCTCGGGCCGACAGGGGGCGCCTTTCACTCACCACAGATACGCAGTATTTT. Its protein is CASSQDPRADRGRLSLTTDTQYF.

The chain carries TRBV5-1 and TRBJ2-7; 10 positions match TRBD2. The CDR3 is 19 amino acids. V shed 5 bases, J shed 0 bases, and the junction held 17 bases outside the gene matches. Germline loops: CDR1 SGHRS, CDR2 YFSETQ. The CDR3 here is CASSYRLTSSGSFSYEQYF. In DNA form, the CDR3 reads TGCGCCAGCAGTTATAGGCTGACGTCTAGCGGGAGTTTCTCCTACGAGCAGTACTTC.

The chain links TRBV18 to TRBJ2-1, with 7 bases matching TRBD2. The ends lost 2 bases at V and 6 bases at J; junction bases unmatched: 10. CDR3 length: 16 residues. Germline lookup yields CDR1 KGHSH and CDR2 LQKENI. In nucleotides, the CDR3 is TGTGCCAGCTCACCAGTTAACCTAGCGGCCGTCAATGAGCAGTTCTTC. It is translated as CASSPVNLAAVNEQFF.

The chain employs TRBV6-6 and TRBJ1-1; no firm D call. The CDR3 is 15 residues long. Trimming took off 2 bases at V and 8 bases at J, with 18 bases between the two ends. Looked up from germline, CDR1 is MNHNY and CDR2 is SVGAGI (reference sequence). The CDR3 loop is CASSYGGSESAEAFF. CDR3 sequence (DNA): TGTGCCAGCAGTTACGGCGGTAGTGAGAGTGCCGAAGCTTTCTTT.

This chain connects TRBV6-5 to TRBJ2-7, with D possibly being TRBD1 (6 bases). V lost 7 bases to trimming and J lost 5 bases, with 18 bases between them. The CDR3 runs 14 residues. The V gene's germline CDR1 is MNHEY and CDR2 SVGAGI. CDR3 residues: CASNPRAGVDEQYF. CDR3 DNA: TGTGCCAGCAACCCAAGGGCAGGGGTCGACGAGCAGTACTTC.